This passage covers 6 T cell receptor beta chains from one sample sequenced in a study of beta chain features in type 1 diabetes. Study-level results: Shorter TCRB CDR3s, moderately but significantly so, marked every one of the four CD4+ subsets in Type 1 diabetes patients.

Expressed TCRB transcripts were sequenced because the entire RNA isolate underwent reverse transcription. Here immunoSEQ multiplex PCR was the method, and the copy in TCRdb shows in-frame clones only, minus some. This sample carries 600,000 to 750,000 clones, over 10% of them seen once, and the ten largest clones take more than 0.09%. Their antigens are not known. Sequencing was carried out using naive CD4+ T cells from blood. The source is a man in his thirties or forties with type 1 diabetes.

J is TRBJ2-1 and V is TRBV27; no clear D gene. This CDR3 is built from 11 residues. Between the trimmed V and J ends, which lost 4 bases and 10 bases, there was a span of 8 bases. The germline V gene encodes CDR1 MNHEY and CDR2 SMNVEV (reference sequence). The CDR3 spells CASSSYGEQFF. CDR3 in DNA: TGTGCCAGCAGTTCCTATGGAGAGCAGTTCTTC.

This clone was counted between two and nine times. The V call is TRBV6-5, the J call TRBJ2-7; D might be TRBD1 or TRBD2, each matching 5 bases. This CDR3 has 14 residues. The V end was cut by 5 bases, the J end by 3 bases, with 14 bases between. Per germline, CDR1 MNHEY and CDR2 SVGAGI. The CDR3 DNA sequence: TGTGCCAGCAGTCTCCGGGACGAAAACTACGAGCAGTACTTC. Residues: CASSLRDENYEQYF.

This clone was detected a few times. The chain employs TRBV7-9 and TRBJ2-1; possible D gene TRBD1, 6 bases. The CDR3 contains 14 residues. Between the trimmed V and J ends, which lost 0 bases and 6 bases, there was a span of 9 bases. Germline V lookup: CDR1 SEHNR, CDR2 FQNEAQ (reference sequence). Here the CDR3 reads CASSLARRGNEQFF. The CDR3 DNA follows: TGTGCCAGCAGCTTAGCCCGCAGGGGCAATGAGCAGTTCTTC.

This clone was seen a few times. The chain uses TRBV7-2 and TRBJ2-4; D not resolved. CDR1 is SGHTA, CDR2 FQGNSA, per germline. CDR3 length: 15 amino acids. Trimming removed 2 bases at V and 1 base at J, with 9 bases between. The CDR3 nucleotides read TGTGCCAGCAGCTTAAGGGTCGGGGCCAAAAACATTCAGTACTTC. Translated, it gives CASSLRVGAKNIQYF.

A few counts support this clone. J is TRBJ2-6 and V is TRBV7-6, with a tentative D call TRBD1 (6 bases). CDR3 length: 19 residues. The ends were cut back, 1 base at V and 2 bases at J, with 18 bases in the middle. The germline V gene encodes CDR1 SGHVS and CDR2 FNYEAQ. The CDR3 region has the DNA TGTGCCAGCAGCTTAGGGGCCGGGACAACCGGCGCTGGGGCCAACGTCCTGACTTTC. Protein sequence: CASSLGAGTTGAGANVLTF.

The count of this clone is one. The gene calls are TRBV5-1 and TRBJ2-3, with 13 bases identical to TRBD2. The length of the CDR3 is 15 residues. The germline V gene encodes CDR1 SGHRS and CDR2 YFSETQ. The V segment lost 2 bases and the J segment 6 bases; nucleotides outside the gene matches: 3. The CDR3 region is CASSLGTSGVDTQYF. The DNA for the CDR3 is TGCGCCAGCAGCTTAGGGACTAGCGGGGTTGATACGCAGTATTTT.